A single sample gave rise to the 13 T cell receptor beta chains below, sequenced in a study of T-cell memory formation after mild COVID-19. From the 5' RACE reads, TCRdb called clonotypes with MiXCR, one entry per CDR3 protein. Here the sample spans a few hundred thousand distinct CDR3 sequences, around 27% being singletons. Input material: PBMCs or a T cell subset sorted from them (not recorded which). The origin of the receptors is an adult woman who had mild COVID-19 (a few samples of this study predate the infection). Cell type and time point are not known.

The CDR3 bases are TGTGCCAGCAGCCGCGGGGGAGGAGGAACTAGCACAGATACGCAGTATTTT. Its protein product is CASSRGGGGTSTDTQYF. The chain links TRBV5-6 to TRBJ2-3, with 7 positions matching TRBD2. This CDR3 spans 17 amino acids. V shed 4 bases, J shed 0 bases, and the junction held 11 bases outside the gene matches. From germline, CDR1 is SGHDT and CDR2 YYEEEE.

This rearrangement joins TRBV12-3 or TRBV12-4 to TRBJ1-5; 9 bases fit TRBD1. J lost 7 bases, V lost 6 bases, and 10 bases had no gene match. This CDR3 is built from 15 residues. The CDR3 DNA reads as TGTGCCAGCAGAGGCACAGGGGGCATCGGCCAGCCCCAGCATTTT. Its translation is CASRGTGGIGQPQHF.

V usage is TRBV12-3 or TRBV12-4 and J usage is TRBJ1-1; 9 positions match TRBD1. CDR3 length: 12 residues. Trimming took 6 bases from V and 9 from J; bases not matched to a gene: 5. This CDR3 is CASRRTGVKAFF. Written as DNA, the CDR3 is TGTGCCAGCAGAAGGACAGGGGTAAAAGCTTTCTTT.

V gene TRBV20-1 combines with J gene TRBJ2-5; D is tentatively TRBD1 or TRBD2 (5 bases each). The V gene lost 3 bases and the J gene lost 4 bases, with 9 bases spanning the gap. CDR1 DFQATT and CDR2 SNEGSKA come from the germline V gene (reference sequence). CDR3 length equals 12 residues. DNA for the CDR3: TGCAGTGCTAGCGAGGGGCTAGAGACCCAGTACTTC. This gives the protein CSASEGLETQYF.

The V gene is TRBV6-5, the J gene TRBJ2-5; D may be TRBD2 (6 bases). CDR1 and CDR2 (germline): MNHEY, SVGAGI. V was clipped by 0 bases and J by 4 bases, with 12 bases between them. This CDR3 is built from 15 residues. CDR3 in amino acids: CASSYSSGSRETQYF. In nucleotides, the CDR3 is TGTGCCAGCAGTTACTCCAGCGGGTCGAGAGAGACCCAGTACTTC.

The rearrangement uses TRBV5-5 and TRBJ2-1, with no clear D. The CDR3 is 11 amino acids. The V gene lost 4 bases and the J gene lost 11 bases, with 10 bases spanning the gap. The germline V gene encodes CDR1 SGHKS and CDR2 YYEKEE (reference sequence). Here the CDR3 reads CASSETLQQFF. CDR3 sequence (DNA): TGTGCCAGCAGCGAGACCCTCCAGCAGTTCTTC.

The rearrangement joins TRBV4-1 to TRBJ1-1, with 7 bases that match TRBD1. Germline trimming cut 1 base from V and 5 bases from J; bases unmatched to any gene: 7. Germline CDR1 reads MGHRA; CDR2 reads YSYEKL. This CDR3 spans 15 amino acids. DNA of the CDR3: TGCGCCAGCAGCCAAGCCGACAGGGATAAAACTGAAGCTTTCTTT. This gives the protein CASSQADRDKTEAFF.

This chain links TRBV11-3 with TRBJ2-7; D uncertain. The CDR3 length is 15 residues. From germline, CDR1 is SGHNT and CDR2 YENEEA. V was trimmed by 1 base and J by 2 bases, leaving 12 bases between them. The DNA of the CDR3 is TGTGCCAGCAGCTTAGGAGGCGAAAACCCCTACGAGCAGTACTTC. Translation gives CASSLGGENPYEQYF.

The chain carries TRBV29-1 and TRBJ1-5; 8 bases map to TRBD1. CDR1 is SQVTM, CDR2 ANQGSEA, per germline. V shed 5 bases and J 1 base; nucleotides not matched to a gene: 4. This CDR3 has 14 amino acids. This chain's CDR3 is CSVRTGTSNQPQHF. Here the CDR3 DNA reads TGCAGCGTTCGGACAGGGACCAGCAATCAGCCCCAGCATTTT.

This clonotype showed up just a few times. The rearrangement links TRBV29-1 to TRBJ2-5; 10 bases are a match to TRBD1. Germline V lookup: CDR1 SQVTM, CDR2 ANQGSEA. The CDR3 has 13 amino acids. V was pared by 6 bases and J by 7 bases, with 8 bases of the junction left unmatched. CDR3 region: CSVGQGSGTTQYF. The CDR3, as DNA: TGCAGCGTGGGACAGGGGTCTGGAACGACCCAGTACTTC.

The chain carries TRBV19 and TRBJ1-1, with unresolved D. This CDR3 spans 14 amino acids. With 1 base removed from V and 1 base from J, the gap between germline ends came to 7 bases. CDR1 and CDR2 from the germline V gene are LNHDA and SQIVND (reference sequence). The CDR3 DNA reads as TGTGCCAGTAGTATAGTGGTAGGGAACACTGAAGCTTTCTTT. The encoded protein is CASSIVVGNTEAFF.

The chain carries TRBV19 and TRBJ1-2; perhaps TRBD1 as D (6 bases). CDR3 size: 16 residues. Germline CDR1 is LNHDA and CDR2 is SQIVND (reference sequence). Trimming pared 5 bases from V and 6 bases from J, leaving 22 bases between. CDR3 amino acids: CASSPLLRQANNGYTF. The CDR3 coding sequence is TGTGCCAGTAGTCCCCTTTTGAGACAGGCGAATAATGGCTACACCTTC.

The chain couples TRBV7-9 to TRBJ1-1; D not certain. The CDR3 runs 12 residues. The V and J ends lost 4 bases and 1 base respectively, with 4 bases between them. Germline V CDR1 and CDR2: SEHNR, FQNEAQ (reference sequence). The CDR3 bases are TGTGCCAGCAGCTGGGAGAACACTGAAGCTTTCTTT. This sequence encodes CASSWENTEAFF. The complete variable domain, with remaining parts taken from reference TRBV7-9 and TRBJ1-1, reads DTGVSQNPRHKITKRGQNVTFRCDPISEHNRLYWYRQTLGQGPEFLTYFQNEAQLEKSRLLSDRFSAERPKGSFSTLEIQRTEQGDSAMYLCASSWENTEAFFGQGTRLTVV.